A single sample gave rise to the 22 T cell receptor beta chains below, sequenced in a study of blood T cell repertoires in COVID-19. The repertoire was sequenced with immunoSEQ multiplex PCR; TCRdb's copy has only in-frame clones and lacks some. In the table there are 35,000 to 50,000 clones, 87% of which are singletons. The sequencing input was peripheral blood. The receptor source for this set is an elderly woman with active COVID-19.

The chain links TRBV5-6 to TRBJ2-6; unclear D gene. V lost 0 bases and J lost 4, with 14 bases in between. The CDR3 spans 17 residues. Looked up from germline, CDR1 is SGHDT and CDR2 is YYEEEE. The CDR3 DNA reads TGTGCCAGCAGCTTGGGAGAGGTACGGGTGGGGGCCAACGTCCTGACTTTC. This encodes CASSLGEVRVGANVLTF.

The chain recombines TRBV3-1 (or the pseudogene TRBV3-2) with TRBJ1-6; 7 nucleotides agree with TRBD1. The CDR3 covers 14 residues. V shed 5 bases and J 9 bases; nucleotides not matched to a gene: 7. Germline V lookup: CDR1 LGHDT, CDR2 YNNKEL (reference sequence). The CDR3 bases are TGTGCCAGCAGCGGTTTAGGGGGCAGTTCACCCCTCCACTTT. It encodes CASSGLGGSSPLHF.

This chain uses TRBV18 with TRBJ1-4; D is perhaps TRBD1 (5 bases). CDR3 length equals 14 residues. Germline V gene sequence: CDR1 KGHSH, CDR2 LQKENI. Trimming pared 3 bases from V and 5 bases from J, leaving 10 bases between. The CDR3 coding sequence is TGTGCCAGCTCACCCGAGACAGAGAATGAAAAACTGTTTTTT. Amino acids: CASSPETENEKLFF.

The chain couples TRBV4-3 to TRBJ1-4; weak D call: TRBD1 (5 bases). The CDR3 loop spans 14 amino acids. Germline V gene sequence: CDR1 LGHNA, CDR2 YSLEER. The germline V and J ends were trimmed by 0 bases and 3 bases, with 5 bases remaining between them. CDR3 amino acids: CASSQDRANEKLFF. In nucleotides, the CDR3 is TGCGCCAGCAGCCAAGACAGGGCTAATGAAAAACTGTTTTTT.

The chain joins TRBV7-2 to TRBJ2-3; no clear D gene. The CDR3 consists of 13 residues. Germline values: CDR1 SGHTA, CDR2 FQGNSA. The ends were cut back, 7 bases at V and 2 bases at J, with 10 bases in the middle. CDR3: CASTLSLTDTQYF. In nucleotides, the CDR3 is TGTGCCAGCACCCTTTCCCTCACAGATACGCAGTATTTT.

V gene TRBV28 combines with J gene TRBJ2-5, with 10 bases lining up with TRBD2. Germline-derived CDR1 and CDR2 are MDHEN and SYDVKM. The CDR3 loop spans 15 amino acids. The V and J ends lost 5 bases and 7 bases, in that order; junction bases with no gene match: 10. CDR3 DNA: TGTGCCAGCAGTCGAGCTAGCGGGGGCCTTGGGACCCAGTACTTC. Translating it yields CASSRASGGLGTQYF. Full variable domain (outside the CDR3, taken from reference TRBV28 and TRBJ2-5): DVKVTQSSRYLVKRTGEKVFLECVQDMDHENMFWYRQDPGLGLRLIYFSYDVKMKEKGDIPEGYSVSREKKERFSLILESASTNQTSMYLCASSRASGGLGTQYFGPGTRLLVL.

The rearrangement joins TRBV7-2 to TRBJ1-2, with D possibly being TRBD1 (6 bases). The germline V and J ends were trimmed by 2 bases and 6 bases, with 16 bases remaining between them. From germline, CDR1 is SGHTA and CDR2 FQGNSA. CDR3 size: 15 residues. In DNA, the CDR3 is TGTGCCAGCAGCTTATCTCTGGGGGCGCAGGATGGCTACACCTTC. Translating gives CASSLSLGAQDGYTF.

The chain recombines TRBV7-9 with TRBJ2-1; TRBD1 aligns across 7 bases. Germline V CDR1 and CDR2: SEHNR, FQNEAQ (reference sequence). CDR3 length: 13 amino acids. After removal of 3 bases from V and 12 bases from J, the junction contained 8 bases not matched to a gene. Here the CDR3 reads CASSLATGVGQFF. In DNA form, the CDR3 reads TGTGCCAGCAGCTTGGCTACAGGGGTCGGGCAGTTCTTC.

This clone showed up just a few times. The V and J genes are TRBV7-6 and TRBJ2-5; D may be TRBD1 (6 bases). Trimming removed 3 bases at V and 3 bases at J, with 11 bases between. CDR3 length: 14 residues. Germline V lookup: CDR1 SGHVS, CDR2 FNYEAQ. CDR3: CASSFLGQKETQYF. In DNA, the CDR3 is TGTGCCAGCAGCTTTTTAGGACAGAAAGAGACCCAGTACTTC.

The chain carries TRBV5-1 and TRBJ2-1, with TRBD2 as a possible D gene (6 bases). The V and J ends lost 0 bases and 4 bases respectively, with 8 bases between them. Germline CDR1 and CDR2: SGHRS and YFSETQ. The CDR3 runs to 14 residues. Here the CDR3 DNA reads TGCGCCAGCAGCTTGGGCGGGGCTTACAATGAGCAGTTCTTC. Translated, it gives CASSLGGAYNEQFF.

V is TRBV2 and J is TRBJ1-2, with 8 bases matching TRBD1. With V trimmed by 6 bases and J by 4 bases, 4 bases remained unmatched. This CDR3 spans 13 amino acids. The germline V gene encodes CDR1 SNHLY and CDR2 FYNNEI. The CDR3 region has the DNA TGTGCCAGCAGCTCCGGACAGGGCTATGGCTACACCTTC. This encodes CASSSGQGYGYTF.

The chain combines TRBV3-1 (or the pseudogene TRBV3-2) with TRBJ2-2; 8 bases fit TRBD1. The V gene end was trimmed by 0 bases and the J gene end by 6 bases; junction bases not matched to a gene: 6. From germline, CDR1 is LGHDT and CDR2 YNNKEL (reference sequence). The CDR3 totals 16 residues. CDR3 sequence (DNA): TGTGCCAGCAGCCAAGAGGACAGGGAAATAGCCGGGGAGCTGTTTTTT. Translating gives CASSQEDREIAGELFF.

The gene calls are TRBV6-5 and TRBJ2-7, with 7 bases matching TRBD1. CDR1 and CDR2 from the germline V gene are MNHEY and SVGAGI. Trimming took 6 bases from V and 0 from J; bases not matched to a gene: 5. This CDR3 is built from 14 residues. DNA of the CDR3: TGTGCCAGCAGCCTCGGGACAGACTCCTACGAGCAGTACTTC. Protein: CASSLGTDSYEQYF.

The chain has TRBV11-2 and TRBJ2-1, with 15 nucleotides matching TRBD2. Germline CDR1 SGHAT, CDR2 FQNNGV. V trimming: 4 bases; J trimming: 0 bases; junction bases outside the gene matches: 4. The CDR3 spans 18 residues. Here the CDR3 DNA reads TGTGCCAGCAGCTGGACTAGCGGGGGGGGGAGCTCCTACAATGAGCAGTTCTTC. Its translation: CASSWTSGGGSSYNEQFF.

The genes are TRBV10-3 and TRBJ1-3; 9 nucleotides line up with TRBD1. CDR1 and CDR2 (germline): ENHRY, SYGVKD. This CDR3 has 14 amino acids. After removal of 6 bases from V and 6 bases from J, the junction contained 6 bases not matched to a gene. In DNA, the CDR3 is TGTGCCATCAGCCCGGGACAGGGTACAAACACCATATATTTT. Encoded protein: CAISPGQGTNTIYF.

V usage is TRBV5-8 and J usage is TRBJ2-3, with 10 positions matching TRBD1. The CDR3 extends over 15 amino acids. CDR1 and CDR2 (germline): SGHTS, YDEGEE. The trim removed 4 bases at V and 5 bases at J, leaving 7 bases unmatched. DNA for the CDR3: TGTGCCAGCAGCGCCGGACAGGGGGTTGGAGATACGCAGTATTTT. Protein sequence: CASSAGQGVGDTQYF.

The CDR3 region is CASSLGVTGTNEKLFF. CDR3 in DNA: TGTGCCAGCAGCTTGGGGGTGACAGGAACGAATGAAAAACTGTTTTTT. The V gene is TRBV5-6, the J gene TRBJ1-4; D is possibly TRBD1 (6 bases). The V end was cut by 0 bases, the J end by 5 bases, with 14 bases between. The CDR3 runs 16 residues. In germline, CDR1 is SGHDT, CDR2 YYEEEE.

In its sample, this clone was seen a few times. This rearrangement joins TRBV3-1 (or the pseudogene TRBV3-2) to TRBJ1-1, with D possibly being TRBD1 (5 bases). Trimming removed 1 base from V and 4 bases from J, with 10 bases in between. CDR3 length: 14 residues. From germline, CDR1 is LGHDT and CDR2 YNNKEL (reference sequence). Written as DNA, the CDR3 is TGTGCCAGCAGCCAAGGGGGCGCCGGCACTGAAGCTTTCTTT. It encodes CASSQGGAGTEAFF.

The rearrangement joins TRBV6-5 to TRBJ1-3; 7 bases align to TRBD1. Trimming removed 6 bases from V and 4 bases from J; junction bases left unmatched: 9. CDR1 is MNHEY and CDR2 is SVGAGI in the germline V gene. The CDR3 sequence is 15 residues long. CDR3 sequence reads: CASSSDRRLGNTIYF. For the CDR3, the DNA is TGTGCCAGCAGCTCGGACAGGAGATTAGGAAACACCATATATTTT.

The chain combines TRBV28 with TRBJ2-1; D remains unclear. CDR1 and CDR2 (germline): MDHEN, SYDVKM. The CDR3 has 13 amino acids. V was clipped by 3 bases and J by 0 bases, with 3 bases between them. The CDR3 region is CASSFSSYNEQFF. CDR3 DNA: TGTGCCAGCAGTTTTAGCTCCTACAATGAGCAGTTCTTC.

The chain links TRBV28 to TRBJ2-1, with 9 bases lining up with TRBD1. The CDR3 sequence is 15 residues long. Germline values: CDR1 MDHEN, CDR2 SYDVKM. J was trimmed by 5 bases and V by 5 bases; bases with no gene match: 7. The CDR3 sequence is CASSTGTGNHNEQFF. For the CDR3, the DNA is TGTGCCAGCAGTACCGGGACAGGGAACCACAATGAGCAGTTCTTC.

This clone has a single count. The rearrangement links TRBV7-8 to TRBJ2-2, with no clear D. Trimming took 3 bases from V and 5 from J, leaving 7 bases between them. The length of the CDR3 is 13 residues. Per the germline V gene, CDR1 is SGHVS and CDR2 is FQNEAQ. Here the CDR3 reads CASSFVQTGELFF. CDR3 sequence (DNA): TGTGCCAGCAGCTTTGTGCAGACCGGGGAGCTGTTTTTT.